The clone carrying this T cell receptor (beta chain) has just a few counts. These data originate in a study of CD8+ T cells in alopecia areata. Germline-derived CDR1 and CDR2 are SEHNR and FQNEAQ (reference sequence). There are 19 residues in the CDR3. V trimming: 5 bases; J trimming: 7 bases; junction bases outside the gene matches: 16. Isolated RNA was reverse transcribed into cDNA used as the sequencing template. The protocol was immunoSEQ multiplex PCR, while the TCRdb copy is restricted to in-frame clones and leaves out a portion. The table has fewer than 150,000 clones, less than 80% seen once. The chain carries TRBV7-9 and TRBJ2-1; TRBD2 matches 14 bases. Source material: CD4+ T cells sorted from blood. The receptor comes from a human donor in good health. The CDR3 nucleotides read TGTGCCAGCAGCATTACGGTTTATAAAGGGACTAGCGGGGGAAATGAGCAGTTCTTC. Translated, it gives CASSITVYKGTSGGNEQFF.